These 5 T cell receptor beta chains share one sample of origin, sequenced in a study of technical replicates of blood from several donors. The table came from immunoSEQ multiplex PCR; TCRdb's copy has only in-frame clones and leaves some out. The repertoire has just over 75,000 clones, 85% to 95% of them found once; the top ten carry 0.4% to 0.45%. Sample: T cells isolated from PBMCs. All receptors come from a human donor in good health.

V is TRBV7-3 and J is TRBJ2-1; D call uncertain. The ends were cut back, 3 bases at V and 1 base at J, with 10 bases in the middle. The CDR3 sequence is 15 residues long. Germline V gene lookup returns CDR1 SGHTA and CDR2 FQGTGA. DNA of the CDR3: TGTGCCAGCAGCTTTACGGGTGGGTCCTACAATGAGCAGTTCTTC. Translated: CASSFTGGSYNEQFF. The full variable domain, with the rest looked up from reference TRBV7-3 and TRBJ2-1, is GAGVSQTPSNKVTEKGKYVELRCDPISGHTALYWYRQSLGQGPEFLIYFQGTGAADDSGLPNDRFFAVRPEGSVSTLKIQRTERGDSAVYLCASSFTGGSYNEQFFGPGTRLTVL.

This clone was seen a single time. The chain uses TRBV27 and TRBJ2-3, with 8 bases identical to TRBD2. Per germline, CDR1 MNHEY and CDR2 SMNVEV (reference sequence). CDR3 length: 14 amino acids. V trimming: 2 bases; J trimming: 7 bases; junction bases outside the gene matches: 5. The CDR3 reads CASSLQREINTQYF. In DNA form, the CDR3 reads TGTGCCAGCAGTTTACAGCGGGAGATAAATACGCAGTATTTT.

The rearrangement uses TRBV29-1 and TRBJ2-7, with D possibly matching TRBD2 (7 bases). The germline CDR1 and CDR2 sequences are SQVTM and ANQGSEA. The V and J ends lost 4 bases and 2 bases respectively, with 15 bases between them. This CDR3 has 14 amino acids. CDR3 sequence reads: CSVGGGGVAYEQYF. CDR3 coding DNA: TGCAGCGTTGGGGGAGGGGGGGTAGCCTACGAGCAGTACTTC.

J is TRBJ2-7 and V is TRBV9; 8 bases are a match to TRBD1. Germline CDR1 is SGDLS and CDR2 is YYNGEE. The CDR3 consists of 15 residues. The ends lost 3 bases at V and 2 bases at J; junction bases unmatched: 7. This CDR3 is CASSAGTGTTYEQYF. CDR3 nucleotide sequence: TGTGCCAGCAGCGCCGGGACAGGAACTACCTACGAGCAGTACTTC.

J is TRBJ2-5 and V is TRBV15; 7 bases are a match to TRBD2. The CDR3 consists of 15 residues. The germline gives CDR1 LNHNV, CDR2 YYDKDF (reference sequence). V dropped 1 base and J dropped 7; count of bases not matched to a gene: 9. The CDR3 DNA reads TGTGCCACCAGCAGAGCGGGACTACCAGCGGGGACCCAGTACTTC. It encodes CATSRAGLPAGTQYF. The full variable domain, with the rest looked up from reference TRBV15 and TRBJ2-5, is DAMVIQNPRYQVTQFGKPVTLSCSQTLNHNVMYWYQQKSSQAPKLLFHYYDKDFNNEADTPDNFQSRRPNTSFCFLDIRSPGLGDTAMYLCATSRAGLPAGTQYFGPGTRLLVL.